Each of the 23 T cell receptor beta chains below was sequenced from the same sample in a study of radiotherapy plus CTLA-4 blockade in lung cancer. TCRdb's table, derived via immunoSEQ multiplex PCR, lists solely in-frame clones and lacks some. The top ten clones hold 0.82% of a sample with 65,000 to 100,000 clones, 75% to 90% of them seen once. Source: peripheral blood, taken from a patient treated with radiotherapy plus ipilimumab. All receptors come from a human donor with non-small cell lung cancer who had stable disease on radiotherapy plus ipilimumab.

The CDR3 nucleotides are TGCAGCGTTTCGGGACAGGGGGCTAAGGGCTACACCTTC. This gives the protein CSVSGQGAKGYTF. V gene TRBV29-1 combines with J gene TRBJ1-2; 12 nucleotides match TRBD1. The germline V gene has CDR1 SQVTM and CDR2 ANQGSEA. V lost 5 bases, J lost 8 bases, and 6 bases stayed unmatched. The CDR3 has 13 residues.

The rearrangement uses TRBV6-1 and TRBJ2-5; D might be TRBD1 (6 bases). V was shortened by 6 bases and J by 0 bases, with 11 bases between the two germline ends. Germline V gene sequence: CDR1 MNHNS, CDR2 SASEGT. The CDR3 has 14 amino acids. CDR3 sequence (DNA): TGTGCCAGCAGGCCGACAGGAAACCAAGAGACCCAGTACTTC. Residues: CASRPTGNQETQYF.

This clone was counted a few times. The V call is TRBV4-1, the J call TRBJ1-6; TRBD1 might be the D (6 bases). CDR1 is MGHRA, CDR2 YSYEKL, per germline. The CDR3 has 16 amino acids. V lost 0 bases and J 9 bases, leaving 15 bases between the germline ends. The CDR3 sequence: CASSQEEQGRGSPLHF. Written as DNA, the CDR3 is TGCGCCAGCAGCCAAGAGGAGCAGGGGAGAGGTTCACCCCTCCACTTT.

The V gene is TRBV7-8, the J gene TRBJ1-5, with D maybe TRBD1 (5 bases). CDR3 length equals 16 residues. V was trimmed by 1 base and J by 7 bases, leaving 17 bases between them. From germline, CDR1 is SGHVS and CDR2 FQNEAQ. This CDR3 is CASSLEVGEIVQPQHF. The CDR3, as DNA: TGTGCCAGCAGCTTAGAAGTAGGGGAGATCGTGCAGCCCCAGCATTTT.

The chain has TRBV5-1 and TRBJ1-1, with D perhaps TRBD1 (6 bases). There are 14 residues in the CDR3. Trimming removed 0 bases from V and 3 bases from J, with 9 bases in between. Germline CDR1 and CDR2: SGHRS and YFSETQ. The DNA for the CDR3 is TGCGCCAGCAGCTTGGTACAGGGATACACTGAAGCTTTCTTT. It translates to CASSLVQGYTEAFF.

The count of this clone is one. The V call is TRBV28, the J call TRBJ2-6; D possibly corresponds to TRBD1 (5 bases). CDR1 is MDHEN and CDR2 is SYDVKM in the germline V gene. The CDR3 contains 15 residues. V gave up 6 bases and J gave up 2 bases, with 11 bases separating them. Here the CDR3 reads CASRVGVAGANVLTF. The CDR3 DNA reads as TGTGCCAGCAGAGTAGGGGTAGCTGGGGCCAACGTCCTGACTTTC. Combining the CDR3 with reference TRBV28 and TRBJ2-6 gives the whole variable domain DVKVTQSSRYLVKRTGEKVFLECVQDMDHENMFWYRQDPGLGLRLIYFSYDVKMKEKGDIPEGYSVSREKKERFSLILESASTNQTSMYLCASRVGVAGANVLTFGAGSRLTVL.

The CDR3, as DNA: TGTGCCAGCCGAGGACTAGCGGGCCAAGAGACCCAGTACTTC. Translated: CASRGLAGQETQYF. The chain uses TRBV2 and TRBJ2-5, with TRBD2 matching over 11 bases. The CDR3 consists of 14 residues. The trim removed 8 bases at V and 1 base at J, leaving 3 bases unmatched. Germline CDR1 and CDR2: SNHLY and FYNNEI.

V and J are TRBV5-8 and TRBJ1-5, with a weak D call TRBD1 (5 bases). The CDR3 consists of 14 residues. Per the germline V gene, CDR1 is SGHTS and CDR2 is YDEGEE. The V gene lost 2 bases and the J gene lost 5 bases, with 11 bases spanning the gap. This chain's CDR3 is CASSFWGFHQPQHF. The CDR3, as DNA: TGTGCCAGCAGCTTCTGGGGGTTTCATCAGCCCCAGCATTTT.

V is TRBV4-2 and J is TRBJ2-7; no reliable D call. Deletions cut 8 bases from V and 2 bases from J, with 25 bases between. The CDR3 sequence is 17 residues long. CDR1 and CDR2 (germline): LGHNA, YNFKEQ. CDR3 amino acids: CASGPPAQNQAPYEQYF. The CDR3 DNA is TGTGCCAGCGGCCCCCCCGCCCAAAACCAAGCCCCCTACGAGCAGTACTTC.

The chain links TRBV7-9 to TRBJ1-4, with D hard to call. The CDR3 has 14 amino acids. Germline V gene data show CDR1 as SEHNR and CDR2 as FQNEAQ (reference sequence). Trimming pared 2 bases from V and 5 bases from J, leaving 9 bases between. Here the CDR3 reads CASSLLDMNEKLFF. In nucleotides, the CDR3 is TGTGCCAGCAGCTTATTAGACATGAATGAAAAACTGTTTTTT.

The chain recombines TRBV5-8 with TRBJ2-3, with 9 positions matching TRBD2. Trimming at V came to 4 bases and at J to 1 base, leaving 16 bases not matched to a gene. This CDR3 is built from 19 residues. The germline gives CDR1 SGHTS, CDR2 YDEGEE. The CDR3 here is CASSGPPRWSSGGTDTQYF. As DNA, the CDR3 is TGTGCCAGCAGCGGCCCGCCGAGGTGGTCTAGCGGGGGCACAGATACGCAGTATTTT.

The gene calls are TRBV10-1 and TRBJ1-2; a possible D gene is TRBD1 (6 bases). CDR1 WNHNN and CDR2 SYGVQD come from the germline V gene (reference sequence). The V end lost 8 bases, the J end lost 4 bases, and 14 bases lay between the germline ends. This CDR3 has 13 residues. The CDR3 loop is CASVGGLVYGYTF. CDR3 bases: TGCGCCAGCGTTGGGGGGCTTGTCTATGGCTACACCTTC.

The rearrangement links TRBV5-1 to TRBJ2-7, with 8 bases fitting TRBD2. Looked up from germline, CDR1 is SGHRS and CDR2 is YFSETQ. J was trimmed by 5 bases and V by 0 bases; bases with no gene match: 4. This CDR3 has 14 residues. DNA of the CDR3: TGCGCCAGCAGCTTGGCCTCCGGGAGGGACGAGCAGTACTTC. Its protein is CASSLASGRDEQYF.

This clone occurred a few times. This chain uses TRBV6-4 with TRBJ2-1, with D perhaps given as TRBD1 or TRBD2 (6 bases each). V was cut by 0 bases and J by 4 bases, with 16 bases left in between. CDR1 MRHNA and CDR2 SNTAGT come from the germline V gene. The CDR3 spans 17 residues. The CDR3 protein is CASSDSIFTGRYNEQFF. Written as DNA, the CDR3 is TGTGCCAGCAGTGACTCGATCTTCACAGGGAGGTACAATGAGCAGTTCTTC.

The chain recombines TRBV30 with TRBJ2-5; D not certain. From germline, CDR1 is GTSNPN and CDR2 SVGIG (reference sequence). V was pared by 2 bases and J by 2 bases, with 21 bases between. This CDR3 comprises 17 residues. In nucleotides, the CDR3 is TGTGCCTGGAGTTCCCCTTCCGGTGGGCGCAATCAAGAGACCCAGTACTTC. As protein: CAWSSPSGGRNQETQYF.

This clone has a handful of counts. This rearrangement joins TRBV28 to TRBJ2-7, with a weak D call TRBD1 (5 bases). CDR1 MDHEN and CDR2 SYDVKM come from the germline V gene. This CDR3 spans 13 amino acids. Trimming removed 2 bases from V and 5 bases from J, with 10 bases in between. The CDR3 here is CASSLRGPNEQYF. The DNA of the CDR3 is TGTGCCAGCAGTTTAAGGGGCCCGAACGAGCAGTACTTC.

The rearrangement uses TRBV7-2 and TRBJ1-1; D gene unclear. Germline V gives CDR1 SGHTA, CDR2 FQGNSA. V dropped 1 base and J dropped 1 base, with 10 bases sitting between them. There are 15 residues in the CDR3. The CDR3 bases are TGTGCCAGCAGCTTAGGGCCCCGACCGAACACTGAAGCTTTCTTT. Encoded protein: CASSLGPRPNTEAFF.

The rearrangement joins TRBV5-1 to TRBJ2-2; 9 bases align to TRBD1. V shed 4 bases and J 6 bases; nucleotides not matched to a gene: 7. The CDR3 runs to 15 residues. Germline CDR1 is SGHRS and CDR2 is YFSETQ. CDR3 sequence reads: CASSQTGGRSGELFF. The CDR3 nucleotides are TGCGCCAGCAGCCAGACAGGGGGAAGGTCCGGGGAGCTGTTTTTT.

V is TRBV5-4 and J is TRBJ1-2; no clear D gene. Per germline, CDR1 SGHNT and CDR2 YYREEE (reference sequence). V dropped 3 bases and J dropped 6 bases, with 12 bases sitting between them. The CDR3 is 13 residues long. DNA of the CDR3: TGTGCCAGCAGCTGGAGTGGTGCCGATGGCTACACCTTC. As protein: CASSWSGADGYTF.

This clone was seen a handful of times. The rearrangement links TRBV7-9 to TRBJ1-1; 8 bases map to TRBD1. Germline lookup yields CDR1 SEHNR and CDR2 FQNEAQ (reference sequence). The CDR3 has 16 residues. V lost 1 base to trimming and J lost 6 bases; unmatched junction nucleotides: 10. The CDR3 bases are TGTGCCAGCAGCTTAGAGTTCGGACAGGGTAGCCCTGAAGCTTTCTTT. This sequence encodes CASSLEFGQGSPEAFF. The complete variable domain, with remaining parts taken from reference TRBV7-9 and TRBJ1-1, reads DTGVSQNPRHKITKRGQNVTFRCDPISEHNRLYWYRQTLGQGPEFLTYFQNEAQLEKSRLLSDRFSAERPKGSFSTLEIQRTEQGDSAMYLCASSLEFGQGSPEAFFGQGTRLTVV.

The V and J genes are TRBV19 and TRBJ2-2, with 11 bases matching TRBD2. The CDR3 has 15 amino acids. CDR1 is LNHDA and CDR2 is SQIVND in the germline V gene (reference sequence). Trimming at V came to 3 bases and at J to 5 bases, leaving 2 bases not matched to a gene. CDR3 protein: CASSITSGSTGELFF. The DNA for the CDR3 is TGTGCCAGTAGTATTACTAGCGGGAGTACCGGGGAGCTGTTTTTT. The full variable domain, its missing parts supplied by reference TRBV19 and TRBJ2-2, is DGGITQSPKYLFRKEGQNVTLSCEQNLNHDAMYWYRQDPGQGLRLIYYSQIVNDFQKGDIAEGYSVSREKKESFPLTVTSAQKNPTAFYLCASSITSGSTGELFFGEGSRLTVL.

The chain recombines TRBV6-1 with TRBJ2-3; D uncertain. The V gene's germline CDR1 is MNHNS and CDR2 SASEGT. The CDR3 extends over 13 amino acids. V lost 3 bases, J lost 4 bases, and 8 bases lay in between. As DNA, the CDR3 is TGTGCCAGCAGTGATGCGCTATCAGATACGCAGTATTTT. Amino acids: CASSDALSDTQYF.

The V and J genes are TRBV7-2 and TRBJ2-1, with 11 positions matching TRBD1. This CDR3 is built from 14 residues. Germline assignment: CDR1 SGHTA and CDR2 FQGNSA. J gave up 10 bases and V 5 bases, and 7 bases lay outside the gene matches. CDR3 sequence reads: CASSRDRGTLEQFF. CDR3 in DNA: TGTGCCAGCAGCCGGGACAGGGGGACGTTAGAGCAGTTCTTC.